These 25 T cell receptor beta chains share one sample of origin, sequenced in a study of T cell responses to AZD1222 COVID-19 vaccine. Clones were read by immunoSEQ multiplex PCR, and TCRdb kept only the in-frame ones, dropping some. Of 200,000 or so clones in the sample, about 87% were seen once. The sample here was peripheral blood, taken on day 0 of AZD1222 vaccination. These receptors were taken from an adult in good health.

The gene calls are TRBV7-9 and TRBJ1-5, with D unclear. Germline V gives CDR1 SEHNR, CDR2 FQNEAQ (reference sequence). CDR3 size: 13 residues. The V end was cut by 1 base, the J end by 5 bases, with 6 bases between. The CDR3 bases are TGTGCCAGCAGCTTAGGAGACGATCAGCCCCAGCATTTT. Residues: CASSLGDDQPQHF.

About this clone itself: One end of the junction varies from germline; a read error may be responsible. This chain joins TRBV2 and TRBJ2-3, with D perhaps matching TRBD2 (6 bases). CDR1 is SNHLY and CDR2 is FYNNEI in the germline V gene. CDR3 length equals 17 residues. The CDR3 loop is CASIEGRKYPSTDTQYF. DNA of the CDR3: TGTGCCAGCATTGAAGGGAGGAAGTACCCTAGCACAGATACGCAGTATTTT.

This chain uses TRBV6-5 with TRBJ2-7; a weak D match, TRBD2 (5 bases). Looked up from germline, CDR1 is MNHEY and CDR2 is SVGAGI. V lost 0 bases and J lost 7, with 16 bases in between. The CDR3 loop spans 15 amino acids. CDR3 residues: CASSYSTGSNVEQYF. The CDR3 DNA follows: TGTGCCAGCAGTTACTCGACTGGGAGCAATGTGGAGCAGTACTTC.

V is TRBV11-3 and J is TRBJ2-1; D may be TRBD2 (7 bases). In germline, CDR1 is SGHNT, CDR2 YENEEA. This CDR3 is built from 16 residues. Trimming removed 6 bases at V and 2 bases at J, with 17 bases between. In DNA, the CDR3 is TGTGCCAGCAGTACCCGGGGGGCGCTGACCTACAATGAGCAGTTCTTC. Its protein is CASSTRGALTYNEQFF. The full variable domain, in which reference TRBV11-3 and TRBJ2-1 provide the parts outside the CDR3, is EAGVVQSPRYKIIEKKQPVAFWCNPISGHNTLYWYLQNLGQGPELLIRYENEEAVDDSQLPKDRFSAERLKGVDSTLKIQPAELGDSAVYLCASSTRGALTYNEQFFGPGTRLTVL.

The gene calls are TRBV9 and TRBJ1-2, with D possibly matching TRBD1 (6 bases). Trimming removed 0 bases at V and 4 bases at J, with 13 bases between. CDR1 SGDLS and CDR2 YYNGEE come from the germline V gene. The CDR3 is 15 amino acids. The CDR3 spells CASSVDPGVGYGYTF. The CDR3 nucleotides read TGTGCCAGCAGCGTAGACCCAGGGGTGGGCTATGGCTACACCTTC.

The V gene is TRBV6-5, the J gene TRBJ1-2; TRBD1 matches at 7 bases. Germline CDR1 and CDR2: MNHEY and SVGAGI. Germline trimming cut 0 bases from V and 1 base from J; bases unmatched to any gene: 2. This CDR3 is 15 amino acids long. The CDR3 loop reads CASSYSSGGNYGYTF. DNA for the CDR3: TGTGCCAGCAGTTACTCTTCAGGGGGTAACTATGGCTACACCTTC.

V usage is TRBV6-5 and J usage is TRBJ1-1, with a possible D match to TRBD1 (5 bases). The CDR3 extends over 14 amino acids. Between the trimmed V and J ends, which lost 0 bases and 5 bases, there was a span of 10 bases. Germline assignment: CDR1 MNHEY and CDR2 SVGAGI. CDR3 coding DNA: TGTGCCAGCAGTTACTCGGGGGGAGGGACTGAAGCTTTCTTT. As protein: CASSYSGGGTEAFF.

This chain connects TRBV5-5 to TRBJ1-3; 10 bases map to TRBD1. J was trimmed by 7 bases and V by 4 bases; bases with no gene match: 2. The CDR3 length is 13 residues. The germline gives CDR1 SGHKS, CDR2 YYEKEE (reference sequence). CDR3 amino acids: CASSTDRGNTIYF. The CDR3 DNA reads as TGTGCCAGCAGCACGGACAGGGGGAACACCATATATTTT.

This clone was seen just once. The chain has TRBV30 and TRBJ1-3; D uncertain. V was trimmed by 2 bases and J by 7 bases, leaving 6 bases between them. CDR3 size: 11 residues. The germline V gene has CDR1 GTSNPN and CDR2 SVGIG (reference sequence). The CDR3: CAWSTGNTIYF. The CDR3, as DNA: TGTGCCTGGAGTACCGGGAACACCATATATTTT.

This chain uses TRBV28 with TRBJ1-4; 7 nucleotides match TRBD1. Germline loops: CDR1 MDHEN, CDR2 SYDVKM. J lost 0 bases, V lost 6 bases, and 7 bases had no gene match. The CDR3 is 16 amino acids. In DNA, the CDR3 is TGTGCCAGCAGCCAAAGTACAGGGGCAACTAATGAAAAACTGTTTTTT. This sequence encodes CASSQSTGATNEKLFF. Using reference TRBV28 and TRBJ1-4 for the parts outside the CDR3, the full variable domain is DVKVTQSSRYLVKRTGEKVFLECVQDMDHENMFWYRQDPGLGLRLIYFSYDVKMKEKGDIPEGYSVSREKKERFSLILESASTNQTSMYLCASSQSTGATNEKLFFGSGTQLSVL.

This clone occurred once. V is TRBV30 and J is TRBJ1-3; the D is unclear. V lost 4 bases, J lost 4 bases, and 5 bases lay in between. This CDR3 contains 11 residues. Germline assignment: CDR1 GTSNPN and CDR2 SVGIG (reference sequence). CDR3 protein: CAWKTGNTIYF. The CDR3 DNA reads as TGTGCCTGGAAGACGGGAAACACCATATATTTT.

The J gene is TRBJ2-2, the V gene TRBV1; the DNA was not compared with TRBD1, the D call given in the table. TRBV1 counts as a pseudogene. The CDR3 consists of 17 residues. The CDR3 loop is CTSRKTRGIVSTGELFF. DNA of the CDR3: TGCACCAGCAGAAAAACGAGGGGGATCGTGAGCACCGGGGAGCTGTTTTTT.

The table lists this clone with a few counts. The chain combines TRBV10-1 with TRBJ2-4; D assignment may be TRBD1 or TRBD2 (6 bases each). CDR1 and CDR2 from the germline V gene are WNHNN and SYGVQD (reference sequence). The CDR3 has 12 amino acids. Deletions cut 11 bases from V and 7 bases from J, with 15 bases between. The CDR3: CADLGGGNIQYF. CDR3 nucleotide sequence: TGCGCCGACCTAGGAGGGGGGAACATTCAGTACTTC.

This chain uses TRBV9 with TRBJ2-3, with 9 positions matching TRBD1. Germline loops: CDR1 SGDLS, CDR2 YYNGEE. The J segment lost 4 bases and the V segment lost 4 bases, leaving 4 bases of the junction unmatched. There are 14 residues in the CDR3. CDR3 nucleotides: TGTGCCAGCAGCCTTGGGACAGGGCCAGATACGCAGTATTTT. Encoded protein: CASSLGTGPDTQYF. The full variable domain, completed using reference TRBV9 and TRBJ2-3, is DSGVTQTPKHLITATGQRVTLRCSPRSGDLSVYWYQQSLDQGLQFLIQYYNGEERAKGNILERFSAQQFPDLHSELNLSSLELGDSALYFCASSLGTGPDTQYFGPGTRLTVL.

The chain couples TRBV7-2 to TRBJ2-5; D might be TRBD1 or TRBD2, each matching 5 bases. This CDR3 spans 13 amino acids. The V gene's germline CDR1 is SGHTA and CDR2 FQGNSA. With 5 bases removed from V and 4 bases from J, the gap between germline ends came to 11 bases. CDR3 coding DNA: TGTGCCAGCAGCGATGGGACCGGAGAGACCCAGTACTTC. Translation: CASSDGTGETQYF.

The V gene is TRBV7-8, the J gene TRBJ2-6; 10 bases fit TRBD1. CDR1 SGHVS and CDR2 FQNEAQ come from the germline V gene. CDR3 length: 17 residues. V lost 4 bases to trimming and J lost 2 bases; unmatched junction nucleotides: 5. CDR3 in amino acids: CASSSRQGAPGANVLTF. The DNA for the CDR3 is TGTGCCAGCAGCTCTCGACAGGGGGCGCCTGGGGCCAACGTCCTGACTTTC.

CDR3 in amino acids: CSASQRLAGRTDTQYF. The CDR3 DNA sequence: TGCAGTGCTAGTCAACGTCTAGCGGGAAGAACAGATACGCAGTATTTT. This chain links TRBV20-1 with TRBJ2-3, with TRBD2 identical over 9 bases. The CDR3 extends over 16 amino acids. Per the germline V gene, CDR1 is DFQATT and CDR2 is SNEGSKA (reference sequence). J was trimmed by 3 bases and V by 3 bases; bases with no gene match: 10.

The rearrangement links TRBV6-1 to TRBJ1-3; TRBD1 matches at 9 bases. J was trimmed by 4 bases and V by 3 bases; bases with no gene match: 10. The germline gives CDR1 MNHNS, CDR2 SASEGT. The CDR3 covers 17 residues. CDR3 residues: CASSDSTGGKKGNTIYF. CDR3 sequence (DNA): TGTGCCAGCAGTGATTCCACAGGGGGCAAGAAGGGAAACACCATATATTTT.

The rearrangement links TRBV3-1 (or the pseudogene TRBV3-2) to TRBJ2-5, with 9 bases fitting TRBD2. Germline lookup yields CDR1 LGHDT and CDR2 YNNKEL (reference sequence). J gave up 7 bases and V 1 base, and 10 bases lay outside the gene matches. CDR3 size: 16 residues. CDR3 in amino acids: CASSQGLGTSLGTQYF. CDR3 DNA sequence: TGTGCCAGCAGCCAAGGACTCGGGACTAGCCTAGGGACCCAGTACTTC.

The chain joins TRBV3-1 (or the pseudogene TRBV3-2) to TRBJ1-3, with TRBD1 matching over 11 bases. Germline CDR1 is LGHDT and CDR2 is YNNKEL (reference sequence). After removal of 0 bases from V and 4 bases from J, the junction contained 11 bases not matched to a gene. The length of the CDR3 is 19 residues. The CDR3 bases are TGTGCCAGCAGCCAAGATGCCTTTCGGACAGGGGGCGCCGGAAACACCATATATTTT. This translates into CASSQDAFRTGGAGNTIYF.

This chain connects TRBV20-1 to TRBJ1-5; 7 positions match TRBD1. Germline lookup yields CDR1 DFQATT and CDR2 SNEGSKA (reference sequence). V lost 3 bases, J lost 4 bases, and 3 bases stayed unmatched. The CDR3 consists of 13 residues. The CDR3 reads CSASSGGNQPQHF. The CDR3, as DNA: TGCAGTGCTAGTTCAGGGGGGAATCAGCCCCAGCATTTT.

This chain uses TRBV9 with TRBJ1-1; D is perhaps TRBD1 (5 bases). The CDR3 runs 18 residues. Per the germline V gene, CDR1 is SGDLS and CDR2 is YYNGEE. Trimming removed 3 bases at V and 4 bases at J, with 25 bases between. CDR3 protein: CASSATALTPPGGTEAFF. Here the CDR3 DNA reads TGTGCCAGCAGCGCCACGGCCCTGACTCCACCCGGGGGCACTGAAGCTTTCTTT.

The rearrangement uses TRBV10-3 and TRBJ1-1; D is uncertain. V dropped 0 bases and J dropped 6 bases, with 8 bases sitting between them. CDR3 length: 13 amino acids. Germline CDR1 reads ENHRY; CDR2 reads SYGVKD. CDR3 protein: CAISESDGPEAFF. CDR3 DNA sequence: TGTGCCATCAGTGAGTCGGACGGCCCTGAAGCTTTCTTT.

The chain employs TRBV5-1 and TRBJ2-5, with 7 bases fitting TRBD1. The length of the CDR3 is 14 residues. J gave up 5 bases and V 0 bases, and 4 bases lay outside the gene matches. The germline V gene encodes CDR1 SGHRS and CDR2 YFSETQ. CDR3 loop: CASSLATGQETQYF. The CDR3 DNA is TGCGCCAGCAGCTTGGCGACAGGGCAGGAGACCCAGTACTTC.

The rearrangement joins TRBV5-1 to TRBJ1-2; D unresolved. V dropped 0 bases and J dropped 2 bases, with 11 bases sitting between them. Germline V lookup: CDR1 SGHRS, CDR2 YFSETQ. The CDR3 spans 15 residues. The CDR3 loop is CASSLADLGNYGYTF. CDR3 coding DNA: TGCGCCAGCAGCTTGGCCGATCTGGGCAACTATGGCTACACCTTC.